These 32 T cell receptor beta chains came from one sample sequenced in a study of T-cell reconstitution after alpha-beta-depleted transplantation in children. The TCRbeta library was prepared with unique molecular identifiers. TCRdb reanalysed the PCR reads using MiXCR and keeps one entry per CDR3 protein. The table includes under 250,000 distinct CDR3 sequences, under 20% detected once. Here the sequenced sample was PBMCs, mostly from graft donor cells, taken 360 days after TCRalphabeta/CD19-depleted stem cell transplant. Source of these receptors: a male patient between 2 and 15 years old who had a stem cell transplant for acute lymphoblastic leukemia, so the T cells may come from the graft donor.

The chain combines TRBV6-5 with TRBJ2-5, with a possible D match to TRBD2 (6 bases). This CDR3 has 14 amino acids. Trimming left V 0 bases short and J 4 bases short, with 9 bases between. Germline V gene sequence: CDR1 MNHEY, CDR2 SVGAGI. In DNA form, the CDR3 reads TGTGCCAGCAGTTACTCGGTCGGGGGAGAGACCCAGTACTTC. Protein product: CASSYSVGGETQYF.

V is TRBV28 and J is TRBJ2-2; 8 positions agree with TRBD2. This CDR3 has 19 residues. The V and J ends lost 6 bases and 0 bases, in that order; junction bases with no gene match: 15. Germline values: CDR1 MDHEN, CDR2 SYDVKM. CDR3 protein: CASSPSLGLAGPNTGELFF. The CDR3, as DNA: TGTGCCAGCAGCCCATCCCTAGGATTAGCGGGGCCGAACACCGGGGAGCTGTTTTTT.

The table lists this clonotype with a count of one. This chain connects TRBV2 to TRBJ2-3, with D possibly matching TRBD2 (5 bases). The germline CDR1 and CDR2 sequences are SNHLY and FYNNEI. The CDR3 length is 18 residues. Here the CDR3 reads CTFCLARFIATSTDTQYF. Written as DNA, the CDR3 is TGTACCTTCTGTTTAGCGCGGTTTATTGCTACTAGCACAGATACGCAGTATTTT.

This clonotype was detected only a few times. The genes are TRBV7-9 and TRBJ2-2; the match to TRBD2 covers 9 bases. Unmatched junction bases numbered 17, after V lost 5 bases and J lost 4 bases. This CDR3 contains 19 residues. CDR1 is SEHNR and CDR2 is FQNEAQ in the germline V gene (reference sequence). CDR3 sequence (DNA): TGTGCCAGCAGCCTTCAGAGTTTTATGACTAGCGGAACCACCGGGGAGCTGTTTTTT. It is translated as CASSLQSFMTSGTTGELFF. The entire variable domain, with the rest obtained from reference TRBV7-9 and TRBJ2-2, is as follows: DTGVSQNPRHKITKRGQNVTFRCDPISEHNRLYWYRQTLGQGPEFLTYFQNEAQLEKSRLLSDRFSAERPKGSFSTLEIQRTEQGDSAMYLCASSLQSFMTSGTTGELFFGEGSRLTVL.

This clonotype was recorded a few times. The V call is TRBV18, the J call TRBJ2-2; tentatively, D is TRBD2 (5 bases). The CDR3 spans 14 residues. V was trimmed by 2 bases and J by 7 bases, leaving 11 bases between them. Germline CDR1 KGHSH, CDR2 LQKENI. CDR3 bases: TGTGCCAGCTCACCAGGGAGAAGTAGCGGGGAGCTGTTTTTT. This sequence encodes CASSPGRSSGELFF.

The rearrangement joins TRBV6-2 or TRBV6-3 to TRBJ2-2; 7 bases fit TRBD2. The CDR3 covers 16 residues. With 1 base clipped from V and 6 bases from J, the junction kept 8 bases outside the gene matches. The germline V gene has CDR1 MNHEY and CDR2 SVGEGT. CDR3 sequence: CASSYLERGDSGELFF. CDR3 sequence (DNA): TGTGCCAGCAGTTACTTGGAACGGGGGGATTCCGGGGAGCTGTTTTTT.

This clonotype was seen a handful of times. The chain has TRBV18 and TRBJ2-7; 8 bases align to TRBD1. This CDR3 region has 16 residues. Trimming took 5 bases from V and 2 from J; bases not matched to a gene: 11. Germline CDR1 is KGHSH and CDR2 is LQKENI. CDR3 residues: CASSGTTTGGTYEQYF. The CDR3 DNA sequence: TGTGCCAGCTCAGGTACTACAACAGGGGGAACCTACGAGCAGTACTTC.

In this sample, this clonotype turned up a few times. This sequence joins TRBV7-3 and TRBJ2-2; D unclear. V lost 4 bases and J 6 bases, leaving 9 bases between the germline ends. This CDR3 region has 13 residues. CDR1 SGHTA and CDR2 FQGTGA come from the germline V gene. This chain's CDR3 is CASSSIRSGELFF. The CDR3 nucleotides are TGTGCCAGCAGCTCCATTAGATCCGGGGAGCTGTTTTTT.

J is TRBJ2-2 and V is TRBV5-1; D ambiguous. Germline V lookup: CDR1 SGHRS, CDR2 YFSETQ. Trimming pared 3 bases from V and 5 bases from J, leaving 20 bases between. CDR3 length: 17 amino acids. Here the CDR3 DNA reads TGCGCCAGCAGCTCTCGGACGCCGTTGGAACTAACCGGGGAGCTGTTTTTT. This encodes CASSSRTPLELTGELFF.

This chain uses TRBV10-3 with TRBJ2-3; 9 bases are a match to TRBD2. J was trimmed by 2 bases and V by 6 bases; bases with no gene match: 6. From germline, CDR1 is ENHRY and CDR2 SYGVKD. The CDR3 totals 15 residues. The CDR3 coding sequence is TGTGCCATCAGGCTGGGACTAGCCCACACAGATACGCAGTATTTT. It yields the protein CAIRLGLAHTDTQYF.

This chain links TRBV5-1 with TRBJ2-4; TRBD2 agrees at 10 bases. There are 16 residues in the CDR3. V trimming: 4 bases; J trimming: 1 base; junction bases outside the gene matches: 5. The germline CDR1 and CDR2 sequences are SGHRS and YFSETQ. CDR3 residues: CASSLLAGVAKNIQYF. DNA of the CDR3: TGCGCCAGCAGCCTCCTAGCGGGAGTGGCCAAAAACATTCAGTACTTC.

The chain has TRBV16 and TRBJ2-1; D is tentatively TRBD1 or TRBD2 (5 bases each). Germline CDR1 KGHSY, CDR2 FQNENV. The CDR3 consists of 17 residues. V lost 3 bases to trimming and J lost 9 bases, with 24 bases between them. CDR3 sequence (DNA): TGTGCCAGCAGCCACCTAGGTTCGGGGCAGGTTTCCGGTGAGCAGTTCTTC. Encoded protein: CASSHLGSGQVSGEQFF.

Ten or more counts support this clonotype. CDR3 protein: CSVAERSEAFF. For the CDR3, the DNA is TGCAGCGTTGCCGAACGGTCTGAAGCTTTCTTT. This chain connects TRBV29-1 to TRBJ1-1; D uncertain. Deletions cut 4 bases from V and 6 bases from J, with 9 bases between. The CDR3 sequence is 11 residues long. Looked up from germline, CDR1 is SQVTM and CDR2 is ANQGSEA.

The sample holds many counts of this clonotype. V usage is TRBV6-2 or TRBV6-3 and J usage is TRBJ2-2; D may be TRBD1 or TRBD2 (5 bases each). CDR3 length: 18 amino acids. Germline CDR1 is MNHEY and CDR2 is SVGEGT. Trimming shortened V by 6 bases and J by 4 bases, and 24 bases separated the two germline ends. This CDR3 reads CASRHTTWVRDRTGELFF. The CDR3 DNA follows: TGTGCCAGCAGACATACTACATGGGTGAGGGACCGCACCGGGGAGCTGTTTTTT.

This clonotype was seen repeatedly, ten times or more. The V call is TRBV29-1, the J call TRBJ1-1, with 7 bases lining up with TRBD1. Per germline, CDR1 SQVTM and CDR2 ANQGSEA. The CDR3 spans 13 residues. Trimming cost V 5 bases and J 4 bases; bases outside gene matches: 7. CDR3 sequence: CSVSRDSPTEAFF. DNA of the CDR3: TGCAGCGTTTCACGGGACAGCCCCACTGAAGCTTTCTTT.

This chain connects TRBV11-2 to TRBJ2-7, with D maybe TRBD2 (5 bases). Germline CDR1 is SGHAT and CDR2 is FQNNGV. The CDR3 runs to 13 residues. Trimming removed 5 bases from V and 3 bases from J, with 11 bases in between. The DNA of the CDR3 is TGTGCCAGCAGCCTGCATAGCGACTACGAGCAGTACTTC. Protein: CASSLHSDYEQYF.

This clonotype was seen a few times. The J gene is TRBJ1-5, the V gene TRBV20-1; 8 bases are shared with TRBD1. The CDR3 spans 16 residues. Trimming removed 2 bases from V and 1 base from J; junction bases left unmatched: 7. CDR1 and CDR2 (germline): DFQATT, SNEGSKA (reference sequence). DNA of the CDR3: TGCAGTGCTAGACTTCCCGGGACAGGAAGCAATCAGCCCCAGCATTTT. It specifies CSARLPGTGSNQPQHF.

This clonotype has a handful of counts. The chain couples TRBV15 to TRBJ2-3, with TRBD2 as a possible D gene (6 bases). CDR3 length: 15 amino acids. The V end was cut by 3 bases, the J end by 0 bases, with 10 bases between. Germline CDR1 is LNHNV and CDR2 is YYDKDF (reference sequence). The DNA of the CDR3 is TGTGCCACCAGCAGCTTCGGGGGTAGCACAGATACGCAGTATTTT. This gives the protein CATSSFGGSTDTQYF.

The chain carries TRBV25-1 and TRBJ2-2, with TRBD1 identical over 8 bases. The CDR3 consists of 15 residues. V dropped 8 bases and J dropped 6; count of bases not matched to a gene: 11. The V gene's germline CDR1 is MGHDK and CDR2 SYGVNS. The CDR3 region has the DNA TGTGCCAGCTTTTCGGACAGGGAAAGGGCCGGGGAGCTGTTTTTT. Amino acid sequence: CASFSDRERAGELFF.

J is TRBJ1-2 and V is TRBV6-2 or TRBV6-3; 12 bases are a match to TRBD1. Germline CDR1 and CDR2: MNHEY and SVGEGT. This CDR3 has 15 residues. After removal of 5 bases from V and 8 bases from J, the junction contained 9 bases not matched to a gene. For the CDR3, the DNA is TGTGCCAGCAGTCCTACAACCGGGACAGGGGGCGGCTACACCTTC. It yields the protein CASSPTTGTGGGYTF.

The CDR3 nucleotides are TGTGCCAGCAGTTTCGGGGCCCCAGCCCACGAGCAGTACTTC. Protein: CASSFGAPAHEQYF. The chain couples TRBV12-3 or TRBV12-4 to TRBJ2-7, with D perhaps TRBD1 or TRBD2 (5 bases each). V shed 3 bases and J shed 5 bases, with 14 bases lying between them. This CDR3 spans 14 amino acids.

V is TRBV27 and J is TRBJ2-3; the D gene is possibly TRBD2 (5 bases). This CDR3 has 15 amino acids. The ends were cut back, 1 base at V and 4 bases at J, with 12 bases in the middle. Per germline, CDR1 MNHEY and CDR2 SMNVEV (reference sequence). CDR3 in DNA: TGTGCCAGCAGTTTATGGACTCCCGGTCCAGATACGCAGTATTTT. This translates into CASSLWTPGPDTQYF.

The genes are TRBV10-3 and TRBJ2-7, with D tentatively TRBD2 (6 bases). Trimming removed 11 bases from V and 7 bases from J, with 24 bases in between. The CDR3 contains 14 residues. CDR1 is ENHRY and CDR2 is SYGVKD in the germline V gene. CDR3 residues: CAADSGSALGEQYF. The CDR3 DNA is TGTGCCGCGGATTCCGGGAGCGCATTAGGGGAGCAGTACTTC.

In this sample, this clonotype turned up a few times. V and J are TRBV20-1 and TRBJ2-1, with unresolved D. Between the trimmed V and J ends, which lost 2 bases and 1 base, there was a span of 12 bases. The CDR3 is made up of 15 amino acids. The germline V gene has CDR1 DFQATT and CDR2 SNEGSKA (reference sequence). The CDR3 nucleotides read TGCAGTGCTAGATGGCCGGCCGGGTCCTACAATGAGCAGTTCTTC. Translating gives CSARWPAGSYNEQFF.

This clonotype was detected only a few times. The CDR3 DNA reads TGTGCCAGCAGAACACAGGAAGTGTCCTACAATGAGCAGTTCTTC. Amino acid sequence: CASRTQEVSYNEQFF. The V gene is TRBV12-3 or TRBV12-4, the J gene TRBJ2-1; D may be TRBD1 (5 bases). This CDR3 spans 15 amino acids. V was pared by 6 bases and J by 1 base, with 13 bases between.

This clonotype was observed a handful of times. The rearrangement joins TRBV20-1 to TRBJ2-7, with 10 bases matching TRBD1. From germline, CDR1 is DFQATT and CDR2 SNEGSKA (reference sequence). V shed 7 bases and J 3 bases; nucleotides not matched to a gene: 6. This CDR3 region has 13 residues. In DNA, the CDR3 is TGCAGTGTCTGGACAGGGGGTATCTACGAGCAGTACTTC. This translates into CSVWTGGIYEQYF.

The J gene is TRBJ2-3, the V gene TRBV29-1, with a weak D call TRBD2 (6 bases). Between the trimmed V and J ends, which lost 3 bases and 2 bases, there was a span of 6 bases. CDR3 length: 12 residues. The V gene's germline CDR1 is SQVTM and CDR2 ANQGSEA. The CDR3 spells CSVERDTDTQYF. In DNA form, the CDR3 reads TGCAGCGTTGAGCGGGACACAGATACGCAGTATTTT.

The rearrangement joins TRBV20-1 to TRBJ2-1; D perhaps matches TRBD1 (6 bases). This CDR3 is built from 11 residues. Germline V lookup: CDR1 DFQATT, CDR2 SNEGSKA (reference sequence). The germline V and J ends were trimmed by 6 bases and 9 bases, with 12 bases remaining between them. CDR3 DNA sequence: TGCAGTGCCAGAAGGGACACTGAGCAGTTCTTC. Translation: CSARRDTEQFF.

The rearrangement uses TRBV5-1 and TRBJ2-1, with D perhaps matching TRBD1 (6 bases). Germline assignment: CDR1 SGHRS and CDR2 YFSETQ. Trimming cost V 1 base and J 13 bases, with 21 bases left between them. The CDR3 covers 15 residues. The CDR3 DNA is TGCGCCAGCAGCTTGTTTGGGGGACAAGAAAAGAAACAGTTCTTC. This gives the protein CASSLFGGQEKKQFF. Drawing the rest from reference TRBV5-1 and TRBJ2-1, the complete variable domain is KAGVTQTPRYLIKTRGQQVTLSCSPISGHRSVSWYQQTPGQGLQFLFEYFSETQRNKGNFPGRFSGRQFSNSRSEMNVSTLELGDSALYLCASSLFGGQEKKQFFGPGTRLTVL.

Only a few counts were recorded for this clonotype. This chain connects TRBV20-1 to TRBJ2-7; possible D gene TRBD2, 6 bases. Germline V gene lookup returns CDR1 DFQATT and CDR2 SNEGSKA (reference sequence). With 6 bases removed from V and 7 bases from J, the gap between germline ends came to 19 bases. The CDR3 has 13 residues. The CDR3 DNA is TGCAGTGCCCGCGGGACTGGGCTCGTTGAGCAGTACTTC. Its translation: CSARGTGLVEQYF.

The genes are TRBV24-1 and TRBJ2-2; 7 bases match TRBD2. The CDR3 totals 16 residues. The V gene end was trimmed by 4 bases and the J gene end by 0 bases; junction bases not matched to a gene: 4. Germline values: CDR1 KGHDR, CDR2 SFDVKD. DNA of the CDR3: TGTGCCACCAGTGAGGCCACTAGCGCGAACACCGGGGAGCTGTTTTTT. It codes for CATSEATSANTGELFF.

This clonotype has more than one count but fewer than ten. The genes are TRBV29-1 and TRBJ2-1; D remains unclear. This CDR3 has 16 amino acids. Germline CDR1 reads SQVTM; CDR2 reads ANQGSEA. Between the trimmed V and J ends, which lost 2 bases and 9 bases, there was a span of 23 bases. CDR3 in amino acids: CSVEPLRRVGGREQFF. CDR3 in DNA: TGCAGCGTTGAACCCCTCCGTCGGGTGGGTGGACGTGAGCAGTTCTTC.